What follows describes a single TCR beta chain. This specimen comes from a study of blood T cell repertoires in COVID-19. About the study: Whether acute or convalescent, the COVID-19 samples came from the United States, Italy and Spain. Sample material is recorded as cDNA or gDNA derived from T cells, B-cell-depleted T cells, or PBMCs.

Authors' processing steps: Reference gene primers were amplified, and this amplification served to estimate nucleated cell counts. Libraries were prepared by immunoSEQ multiplex PCR; TCRdb keeps only in-frame clonotypes and omits some of them. That table is the source of V, J and clone size, and D and trimming were worked out from the DNA. In the table there are approximately 71,000 clones, approximately 90% of which are singletons. Between the trimmed V and J ends, which lost 6 bases and 1 base, there was a span of 13 bases. CDR3 length equals 14 residues. Germline V lookup: CDR1 MNHEY, CDR2 SVGEGT.

Sequenced sample: peripheral blood. This sequence was found in a woman younger than 30 with acute or convalescent COVID-19. The chain carries TRBV6-2 or TRBV6-3 and TRBJ2-7; maybe TRBD1 (6 bases). The CDR3: CASSQPGTSYEQYF. The CDR3 DNA is TGTGCCAGCAGCCAACCAGGGACATCCTACGAGCAGTACTTC.